This TCR beta chain comes out of a study of T cells expressing NK-cell markers. Study overall: CD3+CD56+NKG2C+, CD3+CD56+NKG2C- and CD3+CD56-NKG2C+ T cells, once sorted, supplied the TCR beta repertoires. General study results and limits: Expanded NKG2C+ T cell clones had unclear HCMV specificity. Top CD8+ clonotypes included the dominant CD3+CD56+NKG2C+ clonotypes in six donors.

In regard to this clonotype: The antigen remains unidentified.

CDR1 and CDR2 (germline): SGHTA, FQGTGA. The CDR3 contains 15 residues. 5'RACE template switching with UMIs produced the TCR beta cDNA. No DNA is given; TCRdb re-called the 5' RACE reads and lists each CDR3 protein once. Its table records 350,000 to 450,000 distinct CDR3 sequences. The sequenced material came from blood T cells: a sorted CD56 or NKG2C T cell subset, CD4+ or CD8+ T cells, or bulk PBMC T cells (not recorded which). The chain carries TRBV7-3 and TRBJ2-2; TCRdb proposes TRBD2, but this gene call is untestable without DNA. This receptor was identified in a man aged 18 to 69 in good health. The chain's CDR3 is CASKLAGSNTGELFF.